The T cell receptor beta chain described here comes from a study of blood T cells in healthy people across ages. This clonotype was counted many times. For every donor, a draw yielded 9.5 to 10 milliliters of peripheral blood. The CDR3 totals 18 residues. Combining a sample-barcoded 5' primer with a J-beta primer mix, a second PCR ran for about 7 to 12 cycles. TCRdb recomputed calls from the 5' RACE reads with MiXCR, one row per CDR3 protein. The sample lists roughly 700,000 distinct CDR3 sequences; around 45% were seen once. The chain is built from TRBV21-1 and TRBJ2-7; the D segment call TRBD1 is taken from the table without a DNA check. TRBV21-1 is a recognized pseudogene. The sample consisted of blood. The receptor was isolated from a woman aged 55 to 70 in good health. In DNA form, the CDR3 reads TGTGCCAGCAGCAATCCCCTGGGAGAGAGCGGGCAGACCTACGAGCAGTACTTC. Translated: CASSNPLGESGQTYEQYF.